The entry below describes one T cell receptor beta chain. Its antigen is undetermined. Separate from the roughly 700-subject first cohort was the approximately 120-subject validation cohort, to which the donors belonged. The data originate from a study of cytomegalovirus exposure and HLA in healthy donors. Study summary: The 120 validation repertoires were reported in a later analysis to have been generated on the same platform as the approximately 700 first-cohort repertoires. Study results and limitations: Despite most TCR sequences being rare, some public TCRs occurred in many donors. Researchers counted 180 or so TCR beta chains as cytomegalovirus-associated.

The assay was immunoSEQ multiplex PCR, and TCRdb's table has in-frame clones only and misses some. The sample shows over 200,000 clones, less than 95% of them seen only once. Germline V gene data show CDR1 as SGHNT and CDR2 as YENEEA. J lost 1 base, V lost 3 bases, and 5 bases had no gene match. The CDR3 consists of 16 residues. The sequence derives from a woman in her 30s in good health and CMV-seronegative. The specimen was PBMCs. The J gene is TRBJ2-7, the V gene TRBV11-3, with 11 positions matching TRBD2. The CDR3 bases are TGTGCCAGCAGCTTCATGACTAGCGGGATTTCCTACGAGCAGTACTTC. Its translation: CASSFMTSGISYEQYF.